Listed here are 19 T cell receptor beta chains from one sample, sequenced in a study of T cell changes during pregnancy in multiple sclerosis. Profiled with immunoSEQ multiplex PCR; TCRdb holds only in-frame clones, not every one. Here the sample spans tens of thousands of clones, 75% to 90% being singletons. This sample comprised peripheral blood, obtained after pregnancy. These receptors were taken from a female donor with multiple sclerosis, enrolled in a pregnancy study.

This clone turned up a few times. This CDR3 reads CASSQTTGNTEAFF. The CDR3 nucleotides are TGTGCCAGCAGCCAAACGACAGGTAACACTGAAGCTTTCTTT. The rearrangement uses TRBV7-9 and TRBJ1-1; possible D gene TRBD1, 6 bases. This CDR3 region has 14 residues. The germline gives CDR1 SEHNR, CDR2 FQNEAQ (reference sequence). Trimming took 5 bases from V and 2 from J, leaving 12 bases between them.

The gene calls are TRBV18 and TRBJ1-2; perhaps TRBD1 as D (6 bases). CDR3 size: 15 residues. Germline V gene data show CDR1 as KGHSH and CDR2 as LQKENI. V was trimmed by 4 bases and J by 8 bases, leaving 20 bases between them. This CDR3 reads CASSQSIQGNDGYTF. The CDR3, as DNA: TGTGCCAGCTCACAATCGATCCAGGGGAATGACGGCTACACCTTC.

The chain uses TRBV13 and TRBJ1-3; D gene uncertain. Germline-derived CDR1 and CDR2 are PRHDT and FYEKMQ (reference sequence). The CDR3 length is 14 residues. V was shortened by 0 bases and J by 4 bases, with 7 bases between the two germline ends. In nucleotides, the CDR3 is TGTGCCAGCAGCTTAGGGGTAAGCGGAAACACCATATATTTT. Its protein is CASSLGVSGNTIYF.

The V gene is TRBV7-2, the J gene TRBJ1-3, with D possibly matching TRBD1 (6 bases). The CDR3 has 13 residues. CDR1 SGHTA and CDR2 FQGNSA come from the germline V gene. The CDR3 coding sequence is TGTGCAGTAGGGGGGGGCTCAGGAAACACCATATATTTT. Its translation is CAVGGGSGNTIYF.

The V call is TRBV2, the J call TRBJ2-2; perhaps TRBD1 as D (5 bases). V was clipped by 7 bases and J by 6 bases, with 15 bases between them. The CDR3 has 14 residues. The germline V gene encodes CDR1 SNHLY and CDR2 FYNNEI. CDR3 coding DNA: TGTGCCAGCACAAGATCCTCAGGGTCCGGGGAGCTGTTTTTT. Translating gives CASTRSSGSGELFF.

The CDR3 DNA reads as TGTGCCAGCAGATGGGGGACAGGGGGGTCCTACGAGCAGTACTTC. Its translation: CASRWGTGGSYEQYF. The V and J genes are TRBV27 and TRBJ2-7, with TRBD1 matching 11 bases. CDR3 length: 15 residues. Germline lookup yields CDR1 MNHEY and CDR2 SMNVEV (reference sequence). V lost 6 bases, J lost 1 base, and 5 bases stayed unmatched.

The chain uses TRBV19 and TRBJ2-1, with 7 bases identical to TRBD1. The V gene's germline CDR1 is LNHDA and CDR2 SQIVND (reference sequence). The CDR3 contains 15 residues. The V segment lost 3 bases and the J segment 4 bases; nucleotides outside the gene matches: 6. CDR3 DNA: TGTGCCAGTAGTATTGGATGGGGACAGTACAATGAGCAGTTCTTC. It translates to CASSIGWGQYNEQFF. Based on the CDR3 plus reference TRBV19 and TRBJ2-1, the full variable domain is DGGITQSPKYLFRKEGQNVTLSCEQNLNHDAMYWYRQDPGQGLRLIYYSQIVNDFQKGDIAEGYSVSREKKESFPLTVTSAQKNPTAFYLCASSIGWGQYNEQFFGPGTRLTVL.

This clone is a singleton in its sample. This sequence joins TRBV2 and TRBJ2-3, with 9 bases lining up with TRBD2. Trimming removed 11 bases from V and 5 bases from J; junction bases left unmatched: 17. Germline V gene lookup returns CDR1 SNHLY and CDR2 FYNNEI. The CDR3 contains 16 residues. CDR3 residues: CAGKLGLAGAGDTQYF. Here the CDR3 DNA reads TGTGCCGGCAAGCTTGGCTTAGCGGGGGCGGGAGATACGCAGTATTTT. The full variable domain, completed using reference TRBV2 and TRBJ2-3, is EPEVTQTPSHQVTQMGQEVILRCVPISNHLYFYWYRQILGQKVEFLVSFYNNEISEKSEIFDDQFSVERPDGSNFTLKIRSTKLEDSAMYFCAGKLGLAGAGDTQYFGPGTRLTVL.

The genes are TRBV5-4 and TRBJ1-1, with a possible D match to TRBD1 (5 bases). The CDR3 consists of 13 residues. Looked up from germline, CDR1 is SGHNT and CDR2 is YYREEE (reference sequence). Trimming removed 2 bases at V and 7 bases at J, with 12 bases between. The CDR3 nucleotides are TGTGCCAGCAGCTTCGACAGCCTGGGTGAAGCTTTCTTT. This translates into CASSFDSLGEAFF.

This chain uses TRBV2 with TRBJ2-7; 8 nucleotides align to TRBD2. Germline CDR1 and CDR2: SNHLY and FYNNEI. J was trimmed by 3 bases and V by 9 bases; bases with no gene match: 10. This CDR3 has 14 residues. The CDR3 DNA reads as TGTGCCAGTCGGTTAAGCGGGGGAAACTACGAGCAGTACTTC. Protein sequence: CASRLSGGNYEQYF.

The rearrangement links TRBV5-1 to TRBJ2-1; 13 nucleotides match TRBD2. Looked up from germline, CDR1 is SGHRS and CDR2 is YFSETQ. V trimming: 4 bases; J trimming: 6 bases; junction bases outside the gene matches: 4. The CDR3 spans 15 residues. CDR3 in DNA: TGCGCCAGCAGCCCCGGACTAGCGGGGGCCAATGAGCAGTTCTTC. Protein product: CASSPGLAGANEQFF.

The chain couples TRBV9 to TRBJ2-3, with TRBD2 identical over 10 bases. In germline, CDR1 is SGDLS, CDR2 YYNGEE. The CDR3 spans 16 residues. After removal of 2 bases from V and 5 bases from J, the junction contained 8 bases not matched to a gene. Here the CDR3 reads CASSVVGAGGQDTQYF. The CDR3 nucleotides are TGTGCCAGCAGCGTGGTAGGAGCGGGGGGGCAAGATACGCAGTATTTT. Together with reference TRBV9 and TRBJ2-3, the CDR3 gives the full variable domain: DSGVTQTPKHLITATGQRVTLRCSPRSGDLSVYWYQQSLDQGLQFLIQYYNGEERAKGNILERFSAQQFPDLHSELNLSSLELGDSALYFCASSVVGAGGQDTQYFGPGTRLTVL.

The chain combines TRBV4-3 with TRBJ1-5; 8 bases are shared with TRBD1. V lost 4 bases and J lost 5; bases outside the gene matches: 4. Per the germline V gene, CDR1 is LGHNA and CDR2 is YSLEER. CDR3 length: 14 amino acids. The CDR3 nucleotides are TGCGCCAGCAGCCCCGACAGGGGCTATCAGCCCCAGCATTTT. It encodes CASSPDRGYQPQHF.

This sequence joins TRBV7-8 and TRBJ2-1; tentatively, D is TRBD1 (6 bases). The CDR3 contains 17 residues. Trimming cost V 4 bases and J 6 bases, with 22 bases left between them. Germline loops: CDR1 SGHVS, CDR2 FQNEAQ. CDR3 bases: TGTGCCAGCAGCTCTCCCTTAACAACAGGGATCGGCAATGAGCAGTTCTTC. It specifies CASSSPLTTGIGNEQFF.

The count of this clone is one. V and J are TRBV6-5 and TRBJ1-5; D is ambiguous. CDR1 MNHEY and CDR2 SVGAGI come from the germline V gene. V was pared by 2 bases and J by 7 bases, with 9 bases between. This CDR3 is built from 13 residues. DNA of the CDR3: TGTGCCAGCAGTTACGCACCCACACAGCCCCAGCATTTT. The encoded protein is CASSYAPTQPQHF.

The chain combines TRBV9 with TRBJ2-6; 11 bases align to TRBD2. The germline V gene has CDR1 SGDLS and CDR2 YYNGEE. With 4 bases clipped from V and 4 bases from J, the junction kept 10 bases outside the gene matches. CDR3 length: 18 amino acids. This CDR3 is CASSIAGGRSLGANVLTF. The DNA for the CDR3 is TGTGCCAGCAGCATAGCGGGGGGGCGATCGTTAGGGGCCAACGTCCTGACTTTC.

The chain couples TRBV6-4 to TRBJ1-6, with D possibly being TRBD1 (6 bases). V dropped 6 bases and J dropped 0 bases, with 12 bases sitting between them. The germline CDR1 and CDR2 sequences are MRHNA and SNTAGT. The CDR3 loop spans 16 amino acids. The CDR3 loop reads CASRKLDSSYNSPLHF. CDR3 nucleotide sequence: TGTGCCAGCAGGAAACTGGACAGCTCCTATAATTCACCCCTCCACTTT.

The J gene is TRBJ2-3, the V gene TRBV6-6; TRBD2 agrees at 7 bases. The CDR3 runs to 15 residues. The ends lost 4 bases at V and 5 bases at J; junction bases unmatched: 9. Per the germline V gene, CDR1 is MNHNY and CDR2 is SVGAGI (reference sequence). The DNA of the CDR3 is TGTGCCAGCAGTTTGAATGGGGGGGGTGGAGATACGCAGTATTTT. Its protein product is CASSLNGGGGDTQYF.

The V and J genes are TRBV5-1 and TRBJ1-5, with a possible D match to TRBD1 (6 bases). The ends were cut back, 2 bases at V and 6 bases at J, with 12 bases in the middle. From germline, CDR1 is SGHRS and CDR2 YFSETQ. The CDR3 is made up of 14 amino acids. CDR3 amino acids: CASSLQGSGQPQHF. The CDR3 nucleotides read TGCGCCAGCAGCTTACAGGGTTCGGGTCAGCCCCAGCATTTT.